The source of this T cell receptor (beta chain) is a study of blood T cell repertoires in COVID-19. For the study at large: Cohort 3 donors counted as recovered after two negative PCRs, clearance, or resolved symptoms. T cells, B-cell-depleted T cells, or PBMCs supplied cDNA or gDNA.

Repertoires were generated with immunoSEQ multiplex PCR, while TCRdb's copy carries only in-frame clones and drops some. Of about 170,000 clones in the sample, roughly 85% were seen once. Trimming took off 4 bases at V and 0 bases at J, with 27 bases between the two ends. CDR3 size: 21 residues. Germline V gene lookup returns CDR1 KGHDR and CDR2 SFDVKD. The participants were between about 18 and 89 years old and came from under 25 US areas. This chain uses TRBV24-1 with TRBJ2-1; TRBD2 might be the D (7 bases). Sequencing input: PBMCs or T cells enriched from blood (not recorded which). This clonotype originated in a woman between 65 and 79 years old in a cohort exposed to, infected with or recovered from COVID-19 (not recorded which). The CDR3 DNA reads TGTGCCACCAGTGACCAAAGGGGGGGCGTCGTAGCTAGCGGCTCCTACAATGAGCAGTTCTTC. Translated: CATSDQRGGVVASGSYNEQFF.